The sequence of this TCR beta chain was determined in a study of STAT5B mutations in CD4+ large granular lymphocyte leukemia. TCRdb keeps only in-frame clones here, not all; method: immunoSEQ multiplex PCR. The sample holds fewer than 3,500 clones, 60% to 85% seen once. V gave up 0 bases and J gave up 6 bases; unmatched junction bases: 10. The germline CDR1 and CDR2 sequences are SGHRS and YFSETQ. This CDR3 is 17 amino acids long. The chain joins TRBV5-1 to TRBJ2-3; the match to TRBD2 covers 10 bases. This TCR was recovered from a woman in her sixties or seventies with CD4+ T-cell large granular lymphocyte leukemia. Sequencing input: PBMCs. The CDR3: CASSLGITSGKGDTQYF. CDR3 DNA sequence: TGCGCCAGCAGCTTGGGAATTACTAGCGGGAAGGGTGATACGCAGTATTTT. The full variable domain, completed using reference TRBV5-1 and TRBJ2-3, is KAGVTQTPRYLIKTRGQQVTLSCSPISGHRSVSWYQQTPGQGLQFLFEYFSETQRNKGNFPGRFSGRQFSNSRSEMNVSTLELGDSALYLCASSLGITSGKGDTQYFGPGTRLTVL.